Shown below are 32 T cell receptor beta chains from a single sample sequenced in a study of blood T cells in healthy people across ages. It was with a sample-barcoded 5' primer and a J-beta primer mix that a second PCR of about 6 to 12 cycles was run. Via MiXCR, TCRdb re-called the 5' RACE reads, giving one row per CDR3 protein. The data contain 1,500,000 or so distinct CDR3 sequences, approximately 63% of them singletons. The specimen was blood. These receptors were collected from a man between 18 and 29 years old in good health.

The rearrangement links TRBV28 to TRBJ1-2, with TRBD1 matching over 7 bases. V trimming: 6 bases; J trimming: 4 bases; junction bases outside the gene matches: 14. The CDR3 totals 16 residues. From germline, CDR1 is MDHEN and CDR2 SYDVKM. CDR3 loop: CASRPDPGTAGYGYTF. CDR3 nucleotides: TGTGCCAGCAGGCCGGACCCCGGGACAGCTGGCTATGGCTACACCTTC.

With regard to this clonotype: The junction does not match germline at one end; this may be a read error. V and J are TRBV29-1 and TRBJ2-5; 7 nucleotides line up with TRBD1. Germline V gene sequence: CDR1 SQVTM, CDR2 ANQGSEA. The CDR3 has 14 residues. For the CDR3, the DNA is TGCAGCGCTGAATTTGACAGGGACCAAGAGACCCAGTACTTC. Protein product: CSAEFDRDQETQYF.

This clonotype was detected once. V is TRBV20-1 and J is TRBJ2-7, with TRBD2 matching over 9 bases. V gave up 3 bases and J gave up 3 bases; unmatched junction bases: 6. Germline CDR1 and CDR2: DFQATT and SNEGSKA (reference sequence). The CDR3 is 14 residues long. CDR3 region: CSASRSGGIYEQYF. For the CDR3, the DNA is TGCAGTGCTAGTCGAAGCGGGGGGATCTACGAGCAGTACTTC.

This clonotype was counted between two and nine times. This chain joins TRBV6-2 or TRBV6-3 and TRBJ1-2; possibly TRBD1 for D (5 bases). The V gene lost 5 bases and the J gene lost 2 bases, with 15 bases spanning the gap. The CDR3 totals 15 residues. Germline-derived CDR1 and CDR2 are MNHEY and SVGEGT. As DNA, the CDR3 is TGTGCCAGCAGTCCCACGGGGCCAATAAACTATGGCTACACCTTC. It yields the protein CASSPTGPINYGYTF.

CDR3 sequence reads: CASSPNSGSYQETQYF. As DNA, the CDR3 is TGTGCCAGCAGCCCAAATAGCGGGTCGTACCAAGAGACCCAGTACTTC. The gene calls are TRBV7-6 and TRBJ2-5; 7 bases fit TRBD2. Germline CDR1 SGHVS, CDR2 FNYEAQ. V gave up 5 bases and J gave up 0 bases; unmatched junction bases: 9. The CDR3 consists of 16 residues.

In this sample, this clonotype turned up many times. At one boundary the junction diverges from the germline segment, which might be a read error. The rearrangement links TRBV5-1 to TRBJ2-5; TRBD1 is a possible D gene (5 bases). The germline V gene has CDR1 SGHRS and CDR2 YFSETQ. The CDR3 is 12 amino acids. DNA for the CDR3: TGTGCCAGCAGTTTGGGGCTCGAGACCCAGTACTTC. Translating it yields CASSLGLETQYF.

This clonotype was seen a few times. This chain uses TRBV4-2 with TRBJ2-1, with 7 positions matching TRBD2. The CDR3 is 15 amino acids. Germline CDR1 is LGHNA and CDR2 is YNFKEQ. Trimming removed 0 bases from V and 6 bases from J; junction bases left unmatched: 5. CDR3 DNA: TGTGCCAGCAGCCAAGAGGGAGGGCTAGTCAATGAGCAGTTCTTC. Encoded protein: CASSQEGGLVNEQFF.

The DNA of the CDR3 is TGTGCCATCAGTGAAACGAACGAGCAGTACTTC. Translated, it gives CAISETNEQYF. The chain joins TRBV10-3 to TRBJ2-7; D is undetermined. The V gene lost 3 bases and the J gene lost 5 bases, with 5 bases spanning the gap. There are 11 residues in the CDR3. In germline, CDR1 is ENHRY, CDR2 SYGVKD.

The chain uses TRBV5-1 and TRBJ2-1; 9 bases are shared with TRBD1. V dropped 4 bases and J dropped 9; count of bases not matched to a gene: 8. CDR1 and CDR2 (germline): SGHRS, YFSETQ. This CDR3 region has 14 residues. CDR3 DNA: TGCGCCAGCAGCCTCCAGACAGGGGGTGGTGAGCAGTTCTTC. Its translation is CASSLQTGGGEQFF.

The chain employs TRBV7-9 and TRBJ2-7; D gene ambiguous. Germline V gives CDR1 SEHNR, CDR2 FQNEAQ (reference sequence). The germline V and J ends were trimmed by 5 bases and 4 bases, with 12 bases remaining between them. The CDR3 length is 13 residues. The CDR3 DNA reads as TGTGCCAGCAGCCCTCAGACCGAGTACGAGCAGTACTTC. Translating gives CASSPQTEYEQYF. The full variable domain, completed using reference TRBV7-9 and TRBJ2-7, is DTGVSQNPRHKITKRGQNVTFRCDPISEHNRLYWYRQTLGQGPEFLTYFQNEAQLEKSRLLSDRFSAERPKGSFSTLEIQRTEQGDSAMYLCASSPQTEYEQYFGPGTRLTVT.

The CDR3 loop is CASSKENYEQYF. CDR3 nucleotides: TGTGCCAGCAGCAAGGAAAACTACGAGCAGTACTTC. The rearrangement uses TRBV7-9 and TRBJ2-7, with D uncertain. CDR3 length: 12 amino acids. V gave up 5 bases and J gave up 3 bases, with 8 bases separating them. The germline gives CDR1 SEHNR, CDR2 FQNEAQ (reference sequence).

This chain joins TRBV6-5 and TRBJ2-1; D gene unclear. The V and J ends lost 2 bases and 8 bases respectively, with 22 bases between them. The CDR3 is made up of 17 amino acids. CDR1 is MNHEY, CDR2 SVGAGI, per germline. Here the CDR3 DNA reads TGTGCCAGCAGTTACGATCTCCTCGCCTCGGTTAAACATGAGCAGTTCTTC. This encodes CASSYDLLASVKHEQFF.

Only one count was recorded for this clonotype. This chain connects TRBV14 to TRBJ1-4; no clear D gene. The CDR3 contains 14 residues. Germline lookup yields CDR1 SGHDN and CDR2 FVKESK. Trimming removed 1 base at V and 6 bases at J, with 9 bases between. CDR3 nucleotides: TGTGCCAGCAGCCAAGCGACCACGGATGAAAAACTGTTTTTT. Its translation: CASSQATTDEKLFF. The full variable domain, its missing parts supplied by reference TRBV14 and TRBJ1-4, is EAGVTQFPSHSVIEKGQTVTLRCDPISGHDNLYWYRRVMGKEIKFLLHFVKESKQDESGMPNNRFLAERTGGTYSTLKVQPAELEDSGVYFCASSQATTDEKLFFGSGTQLSVL.

V usage is TRBV5-7 and J usage is TRBJ1-5; no definite D call. TRBV5-7 is filed as an ORF, its function uncertain. The CDR3 consists of 12 residues. V was pared by 4 bases and J by 9 bases, with 11 bases between. The chain's CDR3 is CASSRALWPQHF. The CDR3 DNA follows: TGTGCCAGCAGCCGGGCGTTGTGGCCCCAGCATTTT.

The CDR3 nucleotides read TGCGCCAGCAGCTTGGACGGACGGGACGAAGCTTTCTTT. Its protein product is CASSLDGRDEAFF. The genes are TRBV5-1 and TRBJ1-1, with a tentative D call TRBD1 (5 bases). Trimming stripped 0 bases from V and 8 bases from J, with 11 bases between. Germline CDR1 and CDR2: SGHRS and YFSETQ. This CDR3 is 13 amino acids long.

The V gene is TRBV7-2, the J gene TRBJ2-4; 9 bases are a match to TRBD2. The J call may not be correct, given that the DNA end is closer to TRBJ2-7. The CDR3 has 19 residues. Per germline, CDR1 SGHTA and CDR2 FQGNSA. Written as DNA, the CDR3 is TGTGCCAGCAGCTACATACCCGGGACGGCCGGGACTAGCAGCTACGAGCAGTACTTC. It is translated as CASSYIPGTAGTSSYEQYF.

V usage is TRBV11-2 and J usage is TRBJ2-7; D perhaps matches TRBD2 (6 bases). Trimming removed 2 bases from V and 1 base from J, with 18 bases in between. The CDR3 consists of 17 residues. Germline V lookup: CDR1 SGHAT, CDR2 FQNNGV. The CDR3 coding sequence is TGTGCCAGCAGCTTAAATAGGGCGGGGCGGTTTTCCTACGAGCAGTACTTC. This codes for CASSLNRAGRFSYEQYF.

The chain joins TRBV29-1 to TRBJ2-7; D possibly uses TRBD1 or TRBD2 (5 bases each). Per the germline V gene, CDR1 is SQVTM and CDR2 is ANQGSEA. V lost 6 bases and J 3 bases, leaving 21 bases between the germline ends. The CDR3 is made up of 15 amino acids. The CDR3 DNA sequence: TGCAGCGTCTACTGGACCGGGACGGGATTCTACGAGCAGTACTTC. Its translation: CSVYWTGTGFYEQYF.

This sequence joins TRBV20-1 and TRBJ2-3; 7 nucleotides line up with TRBD2. Trimming at V came to 1 base and at J to 1 base, leaving 5 bases not matched to a gene. Germline V lookup: CDR1 DFQATT, CDR2 SNEGSKA (reference sequence). The CDR3 totals 15 residues. This chain's CDR3 is CSARAGLAGTDTQYF. DNA for the CDR3: TGCAGTGCTAGAGCGGGGCTAGCGGGCACAGATACGCAGTATTTT.

The genes are TRBV4-2 and TRBJ2-7, with TRBD1 matching 8 bases. The CDR3 totals 15 residues. Germline CDR1 and CDR2: LGHNA and YNFKEQ. Losses at the gene ends were 3 bases for V and 3 bases for J; bases not matched to a gene: 7. CDR3: CASSQQDRENYEQYF. In DNA, the CDR3 is TGTGCCAGCAGCCAGCAGGACAGGGAGAACTACGAGCAGTACTTC.

V usage is TRBV18 and J usage is TRBJ2-4; unclear D gene. V lost 3 bases and J lost 3, with 9 bases in between. CDR1 and CDR2 (germline): KGHSH, LQKENI. The CDR3 has 14 amino acids. DNA for the CDR3: TGTGCCAGCTCACCTGGACGTGTCAAAAACATTCAGTACTTC. This sequence encodes CASSPGRVKNIQYF.

V gene TRBV28 combines with J gene TRBJ2-3, with a weak D call TRBD2 (6 bases). CDR3 length: 15 amino acids. Per germline, CDR1 MDHEN and CDR2 SYDVKM. Trimming took off 2 bases at V and 2 bases at J, with 11 bases between the two ends. The DNA for the CDR3 is TGTGCCAGCAGTTTAGCGGGAACCTTCACAGATACGCAGTATTTT. Its protein product is CASSLAGTFTDTQYF.

The chain joins TRBV14 to TRBJ1-6; D unresolved. Germline V lookup: CDR1 SGHDN, CDR2 FVKESK. Trimming took 8 bases from V and 8 from J, leaving 10 bases between them. The CDR3 contains 12 residues. Written as DNA, the CDR3 is TGTGCCAGCGGCATGATAGATTCACCCCTCCACTTT. It codes for CASGMIDSPLHF.

In its sample, this clonotype was seen a few times. The chain has TRBV12-3 or TRBV12-4 and TRBJ2-7, with D perhaps matching TRBD1 (5 bases). The CDR3 length is 16 residues. Trimming removed 1 base at V and 0 bases at J, with 13 bases between. The chain's CDR3 is CASSLGVTEYSYEQYF. The CDR3 region has the DNA TGTGCCAGCAGTTTAGGTGTGACAGAATACTCCTACGAGCAGTACTTC.

V usage is TRBV15 and J usage is TRBJ2-4; D is unclear. Deletions cut 0 bases from V and 13 bases from J, with 19 bases between. The CDR3 spans 15 residues. Germline V gene lookup returns CDR1 LNHNV and CDR2 YYDKDF (reference sequence). The CDR3 protein is CATSREGGSAYAQYF. In nucleotides, the CDR3 is TGTGCCACCAGCAGAGAGGGTGGCTCAGCCTACGCGCAGTACTTC.

Only a few counts were recorded for this clonotype. V and J are TRBV7-9 and TRBJ2-5; D remains ambiguous. TRBJ2-7 explains the end of the DNA better; the J call may be wrong. The CDR3 contains 14 residues. Germline CDR1 is SEHNR and CDR2 is FQNEAQ (reference sequence). This CDR3 is CASSLARVGYEQYF. The CDR3 nucleotides read TGTGCCAGCAGCTTAGCTAGAGTGGGCTACGAGCAGTACTTC.

The chain's CDR3 is CASSPTGQIYGYTF. Here the CDR3 DNA reads TGTGCCAGCAGTCCGACGGGACAGATCTATGGCTACACCTTC. The chain has TRBV12-3 or TRBV12-4 and TRBJ1-2, with TRBD1 matching 7 bases. The CDR3 has 14 residues. V shed 5 bases and J 4 bases; nucleotides not matched to a gene: 7.

This chain connects TRBV12-3 or TRBV12-4 to TRBJ2-1, with D possibly called TRBD1 or TRBD2 (5 bases each). V shed 7 bases and J shed 6 bases, with 19 bases lying between them. The CDR3 totals 15 residues. The CDR3 here is CASITIGAAVNEQFF. CDR3 DNA: TGTGCCAGCATCACCATCGGGGCCGCCGTCAATGAGCAGTTCTTC.

This clonotype was recorded a few times. The chain couples TRBV4-3 to TRBJ1-1; a weak D match, TRBD1 (6 bases). This CDR3 has 15 residues. V lost 0 bases to trimming and J lost 1 base, with 9 bases between them. CDR1 and CDR2 from the germline V gene are LGHNA and YSLEER. CDR3 in amino acids: CASSQESQGNTEAFF. The CDR3 region has the DNA TGCGCCAGCAGCCAAGAGTCACAGGGGAACACTGAAGCTTTCTTT.

The chain carries TRBV20-1 and TRBJ1-3; D unclear. CDR3 length equals 13 residues. The germline V gene has CDR1 DFQATT and CDR2 SNEGSKA (reference sequence). Between the trimmed V and J ends, which lost 6 bases and 2 bases, there was a span of 11 bases. The DNA for the CDR3 is TGCAGTGCCCTCGTGGAGCCTGGAAACACCATATATTTT. Residues: CSALVEPGNTIYF.

This clonotype was observed a handful of times. The chain links TRBV4-3 to TRBJ2-7, with D possibly matching TRBD2 (6 bases). The last part of the DNA fits TRBJ2-5 better; the J call may be wrong. The CDR3 consists of 16 residues. Germline CDR1 LGHNA, CDR2 YSLEER. The CDR3 is CASSQDRLGGAETQYF. The CDR3 DNA reads TGCGCCAGCAGCCAAGATCGGCTGGGGGGAGCAGAGACCCAGTACTTC.

This clonotype showed up just a few times. The V and J genes are TRBV12-3 or TRBV12-4 and TRBJ1-6; D is perhaps TRBD1 (5 bases). This CDR3 contains 13 residues. V lost 8 bases, J lost 7 bases, and 12 bases lay in between. CDR3 sequence reads: CASAFQGNSPLHF. CDR3 in DNA: TGTGCCAGCGCTTTTCAGGGAAATTCACCCCTCCACTTT.